Sequencing of this T cell receptor beta chain was carried out in a study of yellow fever vaccine responses in identical twins. General observations from the study: The T cell response to vaccination in identical twins was reportedly partly convergent and partly personalized.

TCRdb reanalysed the RT-PCR reads using MiXCR and keeps one entry per CDR3 protein. The table has about 23,000 distinct CDR3 sequences, over 75% seen once. As concerns this clonotype: The antigen is undetermined.

This clonotype was obtained from a woman aged 18-29 years who received the yellow fever vaccine. Sequencing was performed on T cells from blood (PBMCs), unsorted or a sorted subset (not recorded which), taken before or after yellow fever vaccination (not recorded which).

In DNA, the CDR3 is TGTGCCAGCTCACCAGTCGGGCAAAACTATGGCTACACCTTC. Its translation: CASSPVGQNYGYTF. The chain carries TRBV18 and TRBJ1-2; no firm D call. The V end lost 2 bases, the J end lost 2 bases, and 9 bases lay between the germline ends. The germline CDR1 and CDR2 sequences are KGHSH and LQKENI. There are 14 residues in the CDR3.